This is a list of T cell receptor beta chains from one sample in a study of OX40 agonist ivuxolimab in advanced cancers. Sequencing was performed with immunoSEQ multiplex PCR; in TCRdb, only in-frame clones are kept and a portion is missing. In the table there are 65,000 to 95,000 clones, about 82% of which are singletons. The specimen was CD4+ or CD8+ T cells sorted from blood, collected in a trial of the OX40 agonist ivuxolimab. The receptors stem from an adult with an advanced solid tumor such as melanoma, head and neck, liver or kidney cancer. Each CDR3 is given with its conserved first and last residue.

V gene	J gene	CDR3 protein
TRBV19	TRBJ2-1	CASSTPTSYNEQFF
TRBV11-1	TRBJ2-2	CASSSRGSYTGELFF
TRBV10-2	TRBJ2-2	CASSPGQATGELFF
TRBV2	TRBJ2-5	CASSPRVAGGVAQYF
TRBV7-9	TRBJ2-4	CASSLAPVTLAKNIQYF
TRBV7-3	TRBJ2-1	CASRRRGDSYNEQFF
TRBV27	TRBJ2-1	CASSALAGGPQVEQFF
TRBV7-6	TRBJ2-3	CASSLARWSSAAIDTQYF
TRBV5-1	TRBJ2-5	CASSLIGGETQYF
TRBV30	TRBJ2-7	CAWMGVGQLPYEQYF
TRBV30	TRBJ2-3	CAWSPGYSTDTQYF
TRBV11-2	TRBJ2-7	CASSLDLRLPGSYEQYF
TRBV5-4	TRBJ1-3	CASSRLEAGNTIYF
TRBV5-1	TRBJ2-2	CASSFSGGVAGELFF
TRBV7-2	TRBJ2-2	CASSLGSGNTGELFF
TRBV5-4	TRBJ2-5	CASSLSLAGAIIETQYF
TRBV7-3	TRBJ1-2	CASSLTGDPYGYTF
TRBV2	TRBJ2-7	CASSKGGQVILEQYF
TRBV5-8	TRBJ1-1	CASSSDRGTEAFF
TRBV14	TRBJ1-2	CASSQEVGPSYGYTF
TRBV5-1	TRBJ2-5	CASSWQGTPGGETQYF
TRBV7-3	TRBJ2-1	CASSFDHNPYNEQFF
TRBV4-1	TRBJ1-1	CASSLTGLVTEAFF
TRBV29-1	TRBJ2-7	CSVRQGATPYEQYF
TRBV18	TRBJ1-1	CASSPRAQGPVAEAFF
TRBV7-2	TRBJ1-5	CASSIGQSNSNQPQHF
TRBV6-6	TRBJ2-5	CASSKRGGLQETQYF
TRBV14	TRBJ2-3	CASSNGQGIAPSPTDTQYF
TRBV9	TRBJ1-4	CASSVDTGGLGEKLFF
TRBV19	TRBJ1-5	CASSGMTGYNQPQHF
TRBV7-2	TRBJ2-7	CATRAGNGYEQYF
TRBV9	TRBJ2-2	CASSAVGPGLAGSGELFF
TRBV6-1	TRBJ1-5	CASILWANSNQPQHF
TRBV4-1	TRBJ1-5	CASSQDSQPQHF
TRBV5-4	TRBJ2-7	CASSQGTSYEQYF
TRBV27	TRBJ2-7	CASSQGLHEQYF
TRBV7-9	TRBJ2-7	CASSLASGQGYEQYF
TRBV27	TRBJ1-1	CASSPTPGRGGNTEAFF
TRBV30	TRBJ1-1	CAWSVWKELTEAFF
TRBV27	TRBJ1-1	CASSLSATGGTEAFF
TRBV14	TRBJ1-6	CASSHPGFTLHF
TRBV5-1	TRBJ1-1	CASRYNTEAFF
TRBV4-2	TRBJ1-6	CASSQATGAHLHF
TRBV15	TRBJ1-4	CATSRGGTRNEKLFF
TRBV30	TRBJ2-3	CAWSRVGNTDTQYF
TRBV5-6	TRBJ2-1	CASSFGTGTMDEQFF
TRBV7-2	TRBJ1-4	CASSSDRRDQLFF